This TCR beta chain derives from a study of blood T cell repertoires in COVID-19. Across the study: The samples span acute and convalescent COVID-19 from the United States, Italy and Spain. Sources were T cells, B-cell-depleted T cells, or PBMCs; the material itself was cDNA or gDNA.

This clone came up a few times. Per the germline V gene, CDR1 is KGHSY and CDR2 is FQNENV. This CDR3 is built from 14 residues. V lost 5 bases and J 4 bases, leaving 15 bases between the germline ends. Under the authors' procedure: Reference gene primer amplification gave estimated nucleated cell counts. Repertoires were generated with immunoSEQ multiplex PCR, while TCRdb's copy carries only in-frame clones and drops some. The DNA gave D and trimming, while V, J and clone size come from that table. The table shows a few hundred thousand clones, with roughly 87% occurring only once. J is TRBJ2-7 and V is TRBV16, with D maybe TRBD2 (5 bases). The sample taken for sequencing was peripheral blood. The source is a man in his forties with active or convalescent COVID-19. The CDR3 reads CASSGGGKIYEQYF. The CDR3 DNA sequence: TGTGCCAGCAGCGGCGGAGGCAAAATTTACGAGCAGTACTTC.